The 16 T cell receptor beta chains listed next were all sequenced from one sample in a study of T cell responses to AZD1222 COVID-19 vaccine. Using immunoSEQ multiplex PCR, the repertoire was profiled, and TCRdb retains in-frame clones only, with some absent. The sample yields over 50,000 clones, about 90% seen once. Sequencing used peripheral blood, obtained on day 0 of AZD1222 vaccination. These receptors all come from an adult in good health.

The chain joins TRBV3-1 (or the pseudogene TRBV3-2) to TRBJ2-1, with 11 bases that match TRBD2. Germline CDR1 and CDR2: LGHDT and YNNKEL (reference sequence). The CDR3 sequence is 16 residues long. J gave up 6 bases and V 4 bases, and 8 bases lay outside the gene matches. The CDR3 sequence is CASSLLTSGRGNEQFF. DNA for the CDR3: TGTGCCAGCAGCCTACTTACTAGCGGGAGAGGCAATGAGCAGTTCTTC.

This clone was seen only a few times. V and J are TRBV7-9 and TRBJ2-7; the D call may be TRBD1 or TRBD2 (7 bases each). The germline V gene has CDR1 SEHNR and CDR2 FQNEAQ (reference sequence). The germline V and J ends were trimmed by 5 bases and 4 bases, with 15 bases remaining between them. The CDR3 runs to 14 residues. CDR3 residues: CASSRGGGSYEQYF. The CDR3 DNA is TGTGCCAGCAGCCGAGGGGGCGGGAGTTACGAGCAGTACTTC.

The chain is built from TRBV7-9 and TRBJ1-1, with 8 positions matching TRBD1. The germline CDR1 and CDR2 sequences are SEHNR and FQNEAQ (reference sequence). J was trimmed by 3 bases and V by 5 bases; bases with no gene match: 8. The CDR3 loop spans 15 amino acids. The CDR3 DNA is TGTGCCAGCAGCATAAGACAGGGGAGGGACACTGAAGCTTTCTTT. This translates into CASSIRQGRDTEAFF.

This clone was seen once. The CDR3 DNA reads as TGTGCCAGCAGCGACCAGGGGCCTTTGGAACCATACAATGAGCAGTTCTTC. Encoded protein: CASSDQGPLEPYNEQFF. This sequence joins TRBV25-1 and TRBJ2-1, with TRBD1 as a possible D gene (6 bases). The germline V gene has CDR1 MGHDK and CDR2 SYGVNS. The CDR3 spans 17 residues. Trimming cost V 6 bases and J 4 bases, with 22 bases left between them.

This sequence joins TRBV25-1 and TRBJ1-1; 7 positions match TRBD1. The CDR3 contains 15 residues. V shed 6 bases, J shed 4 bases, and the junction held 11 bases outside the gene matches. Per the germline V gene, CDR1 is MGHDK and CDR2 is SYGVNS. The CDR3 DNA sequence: TGTGCCAGCAGCGCCACCGGACAGGACATCACTGAAGCTTTCTTT. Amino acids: CASSATGQDITEAFF.

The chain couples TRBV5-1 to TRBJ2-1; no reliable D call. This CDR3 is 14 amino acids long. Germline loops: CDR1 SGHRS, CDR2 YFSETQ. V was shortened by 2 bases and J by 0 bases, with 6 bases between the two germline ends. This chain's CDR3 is CASSFQSSYNEQFF. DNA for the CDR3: TGCGCCAGCAGCTTTCAGAGCTCCTACAATGAGCAGTTCTTC.

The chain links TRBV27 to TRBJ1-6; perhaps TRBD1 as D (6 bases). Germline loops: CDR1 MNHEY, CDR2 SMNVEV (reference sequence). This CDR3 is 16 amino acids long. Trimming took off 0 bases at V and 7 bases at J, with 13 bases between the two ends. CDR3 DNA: TGTGCCAGCAGTTTATCTTCGGGCAGGGGAAATTCACCCCTCCACTTT. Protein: CASSLSSGRGNSPLHF.

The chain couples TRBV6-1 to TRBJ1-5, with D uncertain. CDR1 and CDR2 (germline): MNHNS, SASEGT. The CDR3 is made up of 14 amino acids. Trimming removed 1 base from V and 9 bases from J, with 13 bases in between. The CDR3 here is CASSEGADVPPQHF. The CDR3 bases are TGTGCCAGCAGTGAAGGGGCCGACGTCCCGCCCCAGCATTTT.

The CDR3 reads CASSPGGFSGELFF. CDR3 sequence (DNA): TGTGCCAGCAGCCCGGGGGGCTTTTCCGGGGAGCTGTTTTTT. The chain is built from TRBV7-9 and TRBJ2-2; D is possibly TRBD2 (7 bases). The length of the CDR3 is 14 residues. From germline, CDR1 is SEHNR and CDR2 FQNEAQ (reference sequence). Trimming removed 5 bases from V and 6 bases from J, with 13 bases in between.

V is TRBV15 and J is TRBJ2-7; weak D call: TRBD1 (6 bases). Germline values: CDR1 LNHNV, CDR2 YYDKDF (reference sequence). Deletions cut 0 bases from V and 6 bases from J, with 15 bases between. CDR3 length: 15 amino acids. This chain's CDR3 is CATSRDVNRVSEQYF. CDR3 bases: TGTGCCACCAGCAGAGATGTTAACAGGGTGAGCGAGCAGTACTTC. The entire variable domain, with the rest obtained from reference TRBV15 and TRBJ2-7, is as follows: DAMVIQNPRYQVTQFGKPVTLSCSQTLNHNVMYWYQQKSSQAPKLLFHYYDKDFNNEADTPDNFQSRRPNTSFCFLDIRSPGLGDTAMYLCATSRDVNRVSEQYFGPGTRLTVT.

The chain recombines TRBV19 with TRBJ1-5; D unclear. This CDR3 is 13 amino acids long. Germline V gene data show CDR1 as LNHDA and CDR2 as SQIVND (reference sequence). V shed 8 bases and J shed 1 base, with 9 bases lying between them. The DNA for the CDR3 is TGTGCCAGTGCGGGCAGCAGCAATCAGCCCCAGCATTTT. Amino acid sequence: CASAGSSNQPQHF.

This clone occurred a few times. CDR3 sequence: CASSIRQQSNYGYTF. The CDR3 DNA is TGTGCCAGTAGTATACGGCAACAGAGTAACTATGGCTACACCTTC. The V call is TRBV19, the J call TRBJ1-2; no clear D. V lost 2 bases, J lost 1 base, and 11 bases lay in between. In germline, CDR1 is LNHDA, CDR2 SQIVND (reference sequence). The CDR3 has 15 amino acids.

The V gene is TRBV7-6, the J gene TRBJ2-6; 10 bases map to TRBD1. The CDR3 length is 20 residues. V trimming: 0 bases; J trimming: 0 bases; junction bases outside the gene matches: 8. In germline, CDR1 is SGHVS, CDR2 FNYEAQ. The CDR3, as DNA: TGTGCCAGCAGCTTAGCGAAGGGGACAGGGGACATCTCTGGGGCCAACGTCCTGACTTTC. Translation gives CASSLAKGTGDISGANVLTF.

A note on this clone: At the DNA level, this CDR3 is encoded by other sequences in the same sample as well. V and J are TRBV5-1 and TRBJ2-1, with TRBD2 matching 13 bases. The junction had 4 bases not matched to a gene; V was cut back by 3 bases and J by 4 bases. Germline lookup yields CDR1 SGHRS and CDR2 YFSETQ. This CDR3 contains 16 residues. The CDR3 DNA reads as TGCGCCAGCAGCTGGACTAGCGGGAGTAGTTACAATGAGCAGTTCTTC. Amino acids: CASSWTSGSSYNEQFF.

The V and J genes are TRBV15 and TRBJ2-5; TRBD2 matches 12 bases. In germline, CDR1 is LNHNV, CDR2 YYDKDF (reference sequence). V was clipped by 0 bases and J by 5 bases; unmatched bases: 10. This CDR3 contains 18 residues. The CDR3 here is CATSRDPLAGGLFETQYF. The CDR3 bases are TGTGCCACCAGCAGAGATCCCCTAGCGGGAGGGTTGTTTGAGACCCAGTACTTC. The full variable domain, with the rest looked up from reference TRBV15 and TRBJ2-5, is DAMVIQNPRYQVTQFGKPVTLSCSQTLNHNVMYWYQQKSSQAPKLLFHYYDKDFNNEADTPDNFQSRRPNTSFCFLDIRSPGLGDTAMYLCATSRDPLAGGLFETQYFGPGTRLLVL.

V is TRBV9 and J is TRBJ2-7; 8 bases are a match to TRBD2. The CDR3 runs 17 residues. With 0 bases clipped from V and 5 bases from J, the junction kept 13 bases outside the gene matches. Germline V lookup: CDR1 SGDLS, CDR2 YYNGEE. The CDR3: CASSVGLGVVAGHEQYF. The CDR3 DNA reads TGTGCCAGCAGCGTAGGACTGGGCGTGGTAGCGGGACACGAGCAGTACTTC.